This note documents a single TCR beta chain sequence. Germline trimming cut 5 bases from V and 2 bases from J; bases unmatched to any gene: 9. Per germline, CDR1 SGHTS and CDR2 YDEGEE. The CDR3 totals 16 residues. This specimen belongs to a study of blood T cell repertoires in COVID-19. The data were produced by immunoSEQ multiplex PCR, yet TCRdb's version contains in-frame clones alone and is incomplete. The sample has about 170,000 clones; over 80% are singletons. This TCR derives from a woman at least 80 years old with active or convalescent COVID-19. Sequencing was carried out using peripheral blood. The chain is built from TRBV5-8 and TRBJ2-2, with 7 positions matching TRBD1. The CDR3 loop reads CASRNYGTVNTGELFF. CDR3 sequence (DNA): TGTGCCAGCAGAAATTATGGGACAGTCAACACCGGGGAGCTGTTTTTT.